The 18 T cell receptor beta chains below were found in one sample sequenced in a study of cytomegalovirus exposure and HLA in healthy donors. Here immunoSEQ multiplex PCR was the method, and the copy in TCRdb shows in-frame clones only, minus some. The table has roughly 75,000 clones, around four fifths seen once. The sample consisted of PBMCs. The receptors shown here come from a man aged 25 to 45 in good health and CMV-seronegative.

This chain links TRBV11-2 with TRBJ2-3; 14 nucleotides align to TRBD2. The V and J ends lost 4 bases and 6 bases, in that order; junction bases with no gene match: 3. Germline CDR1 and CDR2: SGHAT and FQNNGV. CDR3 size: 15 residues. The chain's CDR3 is CASSWTSGGRDTQYF. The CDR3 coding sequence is TGTGCCAGCAGCTGGACTAGCGGGGGGAGGGATACGCAGTATTTT.

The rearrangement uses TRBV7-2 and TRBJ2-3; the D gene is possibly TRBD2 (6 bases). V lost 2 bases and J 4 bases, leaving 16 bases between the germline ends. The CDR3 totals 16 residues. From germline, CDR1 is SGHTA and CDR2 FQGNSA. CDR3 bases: TGTGCCAGCAGCTTATGGGGGGTCGGGACGTCAGATACGCAGTATTTT. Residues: CASSLWGVGTSDTQYF.

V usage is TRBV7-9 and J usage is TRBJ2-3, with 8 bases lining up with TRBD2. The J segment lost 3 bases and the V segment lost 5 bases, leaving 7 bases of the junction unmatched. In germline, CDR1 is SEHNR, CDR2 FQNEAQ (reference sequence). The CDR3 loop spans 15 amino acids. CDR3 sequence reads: CASSPAGGTTDTQYF. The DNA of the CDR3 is TGTGCCAGCAGCCCCGCGGGGGGAACAACAGATACGCAGTATTTT.

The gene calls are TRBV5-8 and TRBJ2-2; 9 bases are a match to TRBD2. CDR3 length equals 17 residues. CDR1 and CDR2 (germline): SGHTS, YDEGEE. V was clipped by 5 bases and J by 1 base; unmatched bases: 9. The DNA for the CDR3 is TGTGCCAGCAGACCAAGCGGGGGGCATTGGAACACCGGGGAGCTGTTTTTT. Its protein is CASRPSGGHWNTGELFF.

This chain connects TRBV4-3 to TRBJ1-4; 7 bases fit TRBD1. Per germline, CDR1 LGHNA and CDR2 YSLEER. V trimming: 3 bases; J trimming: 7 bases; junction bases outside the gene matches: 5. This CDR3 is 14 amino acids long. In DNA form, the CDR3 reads TGCGCCAGCAGCCATGATGACAGGGCTGAAAAACTGTTTTTT. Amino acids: CASSHDDRAEKLFF.

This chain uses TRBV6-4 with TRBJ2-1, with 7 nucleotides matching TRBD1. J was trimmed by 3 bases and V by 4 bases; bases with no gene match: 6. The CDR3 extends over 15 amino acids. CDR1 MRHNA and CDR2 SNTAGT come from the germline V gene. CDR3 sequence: CASSVTGTDYNEQFF. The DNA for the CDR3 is TGTGCCAGCAGTGTAACCGGGACAGACTACAATGAGCAGTTCTTC.

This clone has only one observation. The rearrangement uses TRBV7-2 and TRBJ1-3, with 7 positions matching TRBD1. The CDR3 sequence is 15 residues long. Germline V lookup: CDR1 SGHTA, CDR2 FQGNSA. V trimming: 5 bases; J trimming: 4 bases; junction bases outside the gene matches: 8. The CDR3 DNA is TGTGCCAGCAGCCAGAGTCAGGGGGTAGGAAACACCATATATTTT. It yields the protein CASSQSQGVGNTIYF.

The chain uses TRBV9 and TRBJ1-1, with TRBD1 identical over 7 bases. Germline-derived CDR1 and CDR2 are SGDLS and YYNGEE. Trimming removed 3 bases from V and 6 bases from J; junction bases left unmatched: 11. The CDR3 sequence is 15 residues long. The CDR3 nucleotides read TGTGCCAGCAGCGACGGGGACAGCTTGTCGGCTGAAGCTTTCTTT. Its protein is CASSDGDSLSAEAFF.

The CDR3 spells CASSWQAGEKLFF. The CDR3, as DNA: TGCGCCAGCAGCTGGCAGGCGGGAGAAAAACTGTTTTTT. V usage is TRBV4-1 and J usage is TRBJ1-4; no reliable D call. The CDR3 extends over 13 amino acids. Germline CDR1 MGHRA, CDR2 YSYEKL. The V end was cut by 5 bases, the J end by 8 bases, with 12 bases between.

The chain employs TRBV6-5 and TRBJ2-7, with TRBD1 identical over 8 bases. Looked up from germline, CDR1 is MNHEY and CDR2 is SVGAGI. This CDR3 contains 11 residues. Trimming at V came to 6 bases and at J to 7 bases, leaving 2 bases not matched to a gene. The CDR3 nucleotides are TGTGCCAGCAGGGGACAGGAGGAGCAGTACGTC. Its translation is CASRGQEEQYV.

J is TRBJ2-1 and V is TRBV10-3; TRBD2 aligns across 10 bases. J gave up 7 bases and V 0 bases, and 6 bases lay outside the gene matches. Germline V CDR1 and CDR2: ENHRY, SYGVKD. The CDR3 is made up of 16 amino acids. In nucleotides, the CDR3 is TGTGCCATCAGTGAGTCTCCAGCGGGGGGGGTAAATGAGCAGTTCTTC. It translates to CAISESPAGGVNEQFF.

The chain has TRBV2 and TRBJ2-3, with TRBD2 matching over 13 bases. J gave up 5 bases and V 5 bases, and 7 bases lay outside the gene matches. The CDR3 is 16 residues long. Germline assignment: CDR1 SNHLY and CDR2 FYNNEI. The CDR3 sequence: CASSLGLAGVEDTQYF. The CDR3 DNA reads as TGTGCCAGCAGTCTAGGACTAGCGGGAGTTGAAGATACGCAGTATTTT.

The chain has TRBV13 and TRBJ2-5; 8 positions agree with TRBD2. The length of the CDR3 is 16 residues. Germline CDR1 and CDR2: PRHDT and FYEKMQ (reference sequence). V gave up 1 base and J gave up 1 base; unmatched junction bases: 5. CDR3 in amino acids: CASSLVSGGFQETQYF. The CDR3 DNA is TGTGCCAGCAGCTTAGTAAGCGGGGGCTTCCAAGAGACCCAGTACTTC.

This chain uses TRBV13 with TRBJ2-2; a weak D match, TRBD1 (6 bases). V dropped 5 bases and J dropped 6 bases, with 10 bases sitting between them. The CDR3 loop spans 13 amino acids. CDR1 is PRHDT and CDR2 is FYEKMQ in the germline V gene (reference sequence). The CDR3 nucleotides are TGTGCCAGCAGCGTCCGGACAGCCGGGGAGCTGTTTTTT. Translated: CASSVRTAGELFF.

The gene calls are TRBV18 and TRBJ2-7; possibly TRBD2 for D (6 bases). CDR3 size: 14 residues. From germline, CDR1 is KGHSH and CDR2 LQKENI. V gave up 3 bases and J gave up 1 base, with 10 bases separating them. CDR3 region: CASSPGLGSYEQYV. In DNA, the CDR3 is TGTGCCAGCTCACCGGGACTGGGTTCCTACGAGCAGTACGTC.

CDR3 DNA sequence: TGCGCCAGCAGCCAAGGTCGGGTGTTCATGAACACTGAAGCTTTCTTT. Translation: CASSQGRVFMNTEAFF. V is TRBV4-1 and J is TRBJ1-1; no definite D call. The V end lost 1 base, the J end lost 0 bases, and 12 bases lay between the germline ends. This CDR3 has 16 amino acids. Germline assignment: CDR1 MGHRA and CDR2 YSYEKL.

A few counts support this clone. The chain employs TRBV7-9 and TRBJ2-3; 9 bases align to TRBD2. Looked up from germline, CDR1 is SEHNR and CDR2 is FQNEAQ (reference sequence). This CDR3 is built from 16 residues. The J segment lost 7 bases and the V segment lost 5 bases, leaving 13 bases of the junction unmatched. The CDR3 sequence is CASSGMRRTSANTQYF. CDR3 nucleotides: TGTGCCAGCAGCGGTATGAGGCGGACTAGCGCAAATACGCAGTATTTT.

The CDR3 DNA follows: TGTGCCAGCAGTTTTTCTCCGGGACTAGGGCTTGGCACAGATACGCAGTATTTT. The encoded protein is CASSFSPGLGLGTDTQYF. The chain links TRBV28 to TRBJ2-3; the match to TRBD2 covers 8 bases. Trimming at V came to 3 bases and at J to 1 base, leaving 12 bases not matched to a gene. The CDR3 has 18 amino acids. Germline values: CDR1 MDHEN, CDR2 SYDVKM. The full variable domain, its missing parts supplied by reference TRBV28 and TRBJ2-3, is DVKVTQSSRYLVKRTGEKVFLECVQDMDHENMFWYRQDPGLGLRLIYFSYDVKMKEKGDIPEGYSVSREKKERFSLILESASTNQTSMYLCASSFSPGLGLGTDTQYFGPGTRLTVL.